The rows below give T cell receptor beta chains drawn from one sample of a study of OX40 agonist ivuxolimab in advanced cancers. TCRdb keeps only in-frame clones here, not all; method: immunoSEQ multiplex PCR. Among fewer than 60,000 clones, approximately 90% were seen once, and the ten largest hold around 12%. The sample here was CD4+ or CD8+ T cells sorted from blood, taken in a trial of the OX40 agonist ivuxolimab. The receptors shown here come from an adult with an advanced solid tumor such as melanoma, head and neck, liver or kidney cancer. The CDR3 runs from the conserved cysteine through the conserved F or W. Each record gives: CDR3 DNA, CDR3 protein, J gene, clone size, D gene, V gene. The D gene is left open where the match is weak. Size values are once, few and many counts, or a class for expanded clones, and some rows have none.

cdr3_nt: TGTGCCAGCAGCGTAGGTCGGCTAGCGGGACCTCGTAACTCCTACGAGCAGTACTTC; cdr3_aa: CASSVGRLAGPRNSYEQYF; j_call: TRBJ2-7; clone_size: -; d_call: TRBD2; v_call: TRBV9
cdr3_nt: TGTGCCAGCAGCTCAGGGTTAGGCGGGAGGACAGATACGCAGTATTTT; cdr3_aa: CASSSGLGGRTDTQYF; j_call: TRBJ2-3; clone_size: -; d_call: TRBD2; v_call: TRBV7-2
cdr3_nt: TGTGCCAGCAGCGGCAGCGAATCTAACTATGGCTACACCTTC; cdr3_aa: CASSGSESNYGYTF; j_call: TRBJ1-2; clone_size: -; d_call: -; v_call: TRBV2
cdr3_nt: TGTGCCAGTAGTATTTTAGTGACCGAGACTTCTTTTGAGCAGTTCTTC; cdr3_aa: CASSILVTETSFEQFF; j_call: TRBJ2-1; clone_size: -; d_call: -; v_call: TRBV19
cdr3_nt: TGCGCCAGCAGCTTGATGGCGGGTTACCAAGAGACCCAGTACTTC; cdr3_aa: CASSLMAGYQETQYF; j_call: TRBJ2-5; clone_size: -; d_call: -; v_call: TRBV5-1
cdr3_nt: TGTGCCAGCAGCCGGGGCCCCTTACAAGGAAACACCATATATTTT; cdr3_aa: CASSRGPLQGNTIYF; j_call: TRBJ1-3; clone_size: -; d_call: -; v_call: TRBV5-5
cdr3_nt: TGTGCCAGCAGGTTTGTCGGACTAGGCACCGGGGAGCTGTTTTTT; cdr3_aa: CASRFVGLGTGELFF; j_call: TRBJ2-2; clone_size: -; d_call: TRBD2; v_call: TRBV27
cdr3_nt: TGTGCCACTGCTCGCCTTTTGAACACTGAAGCTTTCTTT; cdr3_aa: CATARLLNTEAFF; j_call: TRBJ1-1; clone_size: -; d_call: -; v_call: TRBV28
cdr3_nt: TGTGCCAGCTCACGAGACCCTGAAGCTTTCTTT; cdr3_aa: CASSRDPEAFF; j_call: TRBJ1-1; clone_size: -; d_call: -; v_call: TRBV18
cdr3_nt: TGTGCCAGCAGGGAACACCTCAGGGGAAGGGACACTGAAGCTTTCTTT; cdr3_aa: CASREHLRGRDTEAFF; j_call: TRBJ1-1; clone_size: -; d_call: -; v_call: TRBV2
cdr3_nt: TGCGCCAGCAGCTTGAGTCAGGGAGTGTATGGCTACACCTTC; cdr3_aa: CASSLSQGVYGYTF; j_call: TRBJ1-2; clone_size: once; d_call: -; v_call: TRBV5-1
cdr3_nt: TGTGCTAGCAGCTTAGGAGCGGCCCAAGAGACCCAGTACTTC; cdr3_aa: CASSLGAAQETQYF; j_call: TRBJ2-5; clone_size: once; d_call: -; v_call: TRBV7-7
cdr3_nt: TGTGCCAGCAGCCAAGCCAAGGGGAGGGCCTACGAGCAGTACTTC; cdr3_aa: CASSQAKGRAYEQYF; j_call: TRBJ2-7; clone_size: -; d_call: TRBD2; v_call: TRBV4-2
cdr3_nt: TGCGCCAGCAGCTTGGACCAGGGGGCTGGGACTTTCTTT; cdr3_aa: CASSLDQGAGTFF; j_call: TRBJ1-1; clone_size: -; d_call: TRBD1; v_call: TRBV5-1